A selection of T cell receptor beta chains follows, all from one sample in a study of low-dose radiotherapy and immunotherapy resistance in tumors. MiXCR was run by TCRdb on the reads, yielding one entry per CDR3 protein. The data hold 75,000 to 95,000 distinct CDR3 sequences, with around a fifth observed a single time. The specimen comprised PBMCs, sampled after low-dose radiotherapy plus immunotherapy. The receptor set was obtained from a female donor with ovarian cancer. Each CDR3 is given with its conserved first and last residue. Each record gives: V gene, J gene, D gene, clone size, CDR3 protein, CDR3 DNA. A D gene is named only where the DNA matches it firmly. For some rows the clone size is stated as once, few or many, or as a class when expanded; others skip it.

TRBV7-2	TRBJ1-6	TRBD1	many	CASSFTGEGTNSPLHF	TGTGCCAGCAGCTTCACAGGGGAGGGGACCAATTCACCCCTCCACTTT
TRBV5-1	TRBJ2-7	TRBD1	many	CASSLEGTGGREQYF	TGCGCCAGCAGCTTGGAGGGGACAGGAGGGAGAGAGCAGTACTTC
TRBV10-2	TRBJ2-1	TRBD2	many	CASSESGTSGIYNEQFF	TGCGCCAGCAGTGAGTCCGGGACTAGCGGGATCTACAATGAGCAGTTCTTC
TRBV4-3	TRBJ2-3	TRBD1	NA	CASSQLQENRGLVADTQYF	TGCGCCAGCAGCCAACTACAGGAGAACAGGGGGCTGGTCGCAGATACGCAGTATTTT
TRBV20-1	TRBJ2-3	TRBD2	many	CSAKKTSGGLTDTQYF	TGCAGTGCTAAGAAGACTAGCGGGGGACTCACAGATACGCAGTATTTT
TRBV5-6	TRBJ1-1	NA	NA	CASSPNLGGNTEAFF	TGTGCCAGCAGCCCGAATCTGGGGGGGAACACTGAAGCTTTCTTT
TRBV30	TRBJ2-2	NA	many	CAWSRRRAVGELFF	TGTGCCTGGAGTAGGCGGAGGGCCGTAGGGGAGCTGTTTTTT
TRBV12-3/TRBV12-4	TRBJ2-7	TRBD2	many	CASSAGTSGKGQYF	TGTGCCAGCAGTGCCGGGACTAGCGGGAAAGGGCAGTACTTC
TRBV7-8	TRBJ2-5	TRBD2	many	CASSGRTSGVQETQYF	TGTGCCAGCAGCGGTAGGACTAGCGGGGTACAAGAGACCCAGTACTTC
TRBV11-3	TRBJ2-2	NA	many	CASSLHTGELFF	TGTGCCAGCAGCTTACACACCGGGGAGCTGTTTTTT
TRBV10-3	TRBJ2-7	TRBD1	many	CAISEHQRAGGTYEQYF	TGTGCCATCAGTGAGCATCAAAGGGCAGGGGGTACCTACGAGCAGTACTTC
TRBV6-2/TRBV6-3	TRBJ1-4	NA	many	CASTRPGVRANEKLFF	TGTGCCAGCACCAGACCAGGGGTCAGGGCTAATGAAAAACTGTTTTTT
TRBV5-4	TRBJ2-5	NA	many	CASSPWGVETQYF	TGTGCCAGCAGCCCGTGGGGAGTAGAGACCCAGTACTTC
TRBV19	TRBJ2-7	TRBD2	many	CASSIPGTPTSQQYF	TGTGCCAGTAGTATCCCCGGGACGCCGACTAGCCAGCAGTACTTC
TRBV15	TRBJ2-7	NA	many	CATSRGTSPYEQYF	TGTGCCACCAGCAGAGGTACTAGCCCCTACGAGCAGTACTTC
TRBV10-3	TRBJ1-5	TRBD1	NA	CAISADRASVPQHF	TGTGCCATCAGCGCGGACAGGGCCAGTGTGCCCCAGCATTTT
TRBV5-1	TRBJ1-1	TRBD1	NA	CASSSPDRGYTEAFF	TGCGCCAGCAGCTCTCCGGACAGGGGATACACTGAAGCTTTCTTT
TRBV28	TRBJ2-7	TRBD2	many	CASSLPSGRKYEQYF	TGTGCCAGCAGTCTACCGAGCGGGAGGAAATACGAGCAGTACTTC
TRBV4-3	TRBJ2-3	TRBD2	many	CASSQALAGVADTQYF	TGCGCCAGCAGCCAAGCACTAGCGGGAGTGGCAGATACGCAGTATTTT
TRBV5-1	TRBJ2-7	TRBD1	many	CASSQGQALSYEQYF	TGCGCCAGCAGCCAGGGACAGGCCCTCTCCTACGAGCAGTACTTC
TRBV15	TRBJ1-6	NA	many	CATSTQSRGSPLHF	TGTGCCACCAGCACCCAGTCCAGGGGCTCACCCCTCCACTTT
TRBV20-1	TRBJ2-5	TRBD2	many	CSARVRGGLETQYF	TGCAGTGCTAGGGTTCGGGGGGGGCTTGAGACCCAGTACTTC
TRBV20-1	TRBJ2-7	NA	many	CSAPPTTSLTYEQYF	TGCAGTGCTCCCCCCACGACAAGTCTCACCTACGAGCAGTACTTC
TRBV20-1	TRBJ1-1	NA	many	CSASLARVGETEAFF	TGCAGTGCTAGCCTAGCCAGGGTCGGGGAAACTGAAGCTTTCTTT
TRBV3-1	TRBJ1-2	NA	many	CASSQTLQGSGYTF	TGTGCCAGCAGCCAGACACTACAGGGAAGTGGCTACACCTTC
TRBV6-6	TRBJ1-4	TRBD1	many	CASSRQGDKEKLFF	TGTGCCAGCAGCCGACAGGGTGATAAGGAAAAACTGTTTTTT
TRBV5-1	TRBJ2-3	NA	many	CASSFGSTGIGPDTQYF	TGCGCCAGCAGCTTTGGCTCTACAGGGATAGGGCCAGATACGCAGTATTTT
TRBV12-3/TRBV12-4	TRBJ1-5	NA	many	CASSPNGYQPQHF	TGTGCCAGCAGCCCAAATGGATATCAGCCCCAGCATTTT
TRBV5-1	TRBJ1-1	NA	many	CASTADQTNTEAFF	TGCGCCAGCACCGCAGACCAAACGAACACTGAAGCTTTCTTT
TRBV9	TRBJ1-4	NA	NA	CASSVDIQGELFF	TGTGCCAGCAGCGTGGACATCCAGGGAGAACTGTTTTTT
TRBV19	TRBJ2-5	NA	many	CASRRTTQQETQYF	TGTGCCAGTAGACGGACGACGCAACAAGAGACCCAGTACTTC
TRBV10-3	TRBJ2-5	NA	many	CAISKLGAPQETQYF	TGTGCCATCAGTAAACTAGGGGCCCCCCAAGAGACCCAGTACTTC
TRBV4-3	TRBJ2-2	TRBD2	many	CASSQGTSGTNTGELFF	TGCGCCAGCAGCCAAGGGACTAGCGGAACGAACACCGGGGAGCTGTTTTTT
TRBV7-8	TRBJ2-1	TRBD2	many	CASSLGEGLGQFF	TGTGCCAGCAGCTTGGGGGAGGGGTTGGGGCAGTTCTTC
TRBV7-2	TRBJ2-3	NA	many	CASSKPPGTDTQYF	TGTGCCAGCAGCAAACCTCCCGGGACAGATACGCAGTATTTT
TRBV7-9	TRBJ2-7	NA	few	CASSLDIPYEQYF	TGTGCCAGCAGCTTGGACATCCCCTACGAGCAGTACTTC